Listed below are T cell receptor beta chains from one sample, sequenced in a study of T cells in Graves' hyperthyroidism and ophthalmopathy. TCRdb re-called the multiplex PCR reads through MiXCR, storing one row per CDR3 protein. The sample carries under 450,000 distinct CDR3 sequences, roughly 17% recorded once. Material: blood. Source of these receptors: a woman aged 25 to 39 with Graves' hyperthyroidism that later progressed to Graves' ophthalmopathy. The CDR3 runs from the conserved cysteine through the conserved F or W. Fields, in order: CDR3 DNA, CDR3 protein, CDR3 length, V gene, clone size, J gene, D gene. A D gene is named only where the DNA matches it firmly. Some rows have no size entry. The others give once, few or many, or a class for an expanded clone.

TGTGCCAGCAGTTTAGGGAGCGGCGCCTACAATGAGCAGTTCTTC CASSLGSGAYNEQFF 15 TRBV12-3/TRBV12-4 many TRBJ2-1 -
TGCAGCGTTGTGGTTTACGAGCAGTACTTC CSVVVYEQYF 10 TRBV29-1 - TRBJ2-7 -
TGTGCCAGCAGCGTAGGACAGGGCTGGAATCAGCCCCAGCATTTT CASSVGQGWNQPQHF 15 TRBV13 - TRBJ1-5 TRBD1
TGTGCCAGCAGTTCCGGAGAGTACCTCTCTGGGGCCAACGTCCTGACTTTC CASSSGEYLSGANVLTF 17 TRBV7-2 many TRBJ2-6 -
TGTGCCAGCAGTGAAGTGGGCGGGGGCTCCTACGAGCAGTACTTC CASSEVGGGSYEQYF 15 TRBV2 many TRBJ2-7 TRBD2
TGTGCCAGCAGTTCCGGACTAGCGGGGACACAAGAGACCCAGTACTTC CASSSGLAGTQETQYF 16 TRBV28 many TRBJ2-5 TRBD2
TGTGCCAGCAGTGTCGGCAGAACGGGGCTCAATGAGCAGTTCTTC CASSVGRTGLNEQFF 15 TRBV28 many TRBJ2-1 -
TGTGCCAGCAGTTTACATGGCGAGAGAGCTTTCTTT CASSLHGERAFF 12 TRBV28 many TRBJ1-1 -
TGTGCCAGCAGCTCCCAATTGGGGGGACTCCACAATGAGCAGTTCTTC CASSSQLGGLHNEQFF 16 TRBV11-3 many TRBJ2-1 -
TGTGCCAGTACGGTAGGAGGTAGCAATCAGCCCCAGCATTTT CASTVGGSNQPQHF 14 TRBV19 few TRBJ1-5 -
TGTGCCAGCAGTTTGGGTAGGGGGCGCGGTGTCTATGGCTACACCTTC CASSLGRGRGVYGYTF 16 TRBV27 many TRBJ1-2 TRBD1
TGTGCCAGCAGTTCGGTGGGAGGGCCCTTCACCGGGGAGCTGTTTTTT CASSSVGGPFTGELFF 16 TRBV6-1 many TRBJ2-2 TRBD2